This is a list of T cell receptor beta chains from one sample in a study of T cell repertoires in cytomegalovirus infection. TCRdb re-called the reads with MiXCR, one entry per CDR3 protein. The table has fewer than 350,000 distinct CDR3 sequences, 9% to 9.5% seen once. The source material was PBMCs. Source of these receptors: a human donor in good health (CMV status not recorded). Some clones in this sample may be carry-over from other donors' samples. Each CDR3 is given with its conserved first and last residue. A D gene is named only where the DNA matches it firmly. Size is stated for part of the rows, as once, few or many counts, or as a class when the clone is expanded.

V	size	D	J	DNA	CDR3
TRBV6-2/TRBV6-3	NA	TRBD2	TRBJ2-1	TGTGCCAGCAATAGGTGGCTAGCGGGAAGCTCCTACAATGAGCAGTTCTTC	CASNRWLAGSSYNEQFF
TRBV4-3	few	TRBD1	TRBJ1-3	TGCGCCAGCAGCCAAGATAACCCGACAGGGGTATTAAGAAACACCATATATTTT	CASSQDNPTGVLRNTIYF
TRBV5-6	few	TRBD1	TRBJ2-7	TGTGCCAGCAGCTTCGACAGGGACGACGAGCAGTACTTC	CASSFDRDDEQYF
TRBV20-1	few	NA	TRBJ2-7	TGCAGTGCTAGACCCCTTGGGCTGACCTCCTACGAGCAGTACTTC	CSARPLGLTSYEQYF
TRBV7-2	many	TRBD2	TRBJ2-7	TGTGCCAGCAGCTTAAGGACTAGCGGGAGGGACAGCTCCTACGAGCAGTACTTC	CASSLRTSGRDSSYEQYF
TRBV5-6	few	NA	TRBJ2-3	TGTGCCAGCAGCTTGGCCTTTCACTGGGGGAGGGGGCCAGATACGCAGTATTTT	CASSLAFHWGRGPDTQYF
TRBV7-2	many	NA	TRBJ1-2	TGTGCCAGCAGCAATTACGCGGGTCGCCCCTATGGCTACACCTTC	CASSNYAGRPYGYTF
TRBV28	NA	TRBD1	TRBJ1-4	TGTGCCAGCCGGGAGGGGGCTAGTGAAAAACTGTTTTTT	CASREGASEKLFF
TRBV6-5	many	NA	TRBJ2-7	TGTGCCAGCAGTGTTATAACCTCCTACGAGCAGTACTTC	CASSVITSYEQYF
TRBV5-6	NA	NA	TRBJ2-1	TGTGCCAGCAGCTTGGAAGAGGAAGTGGGGCAGGGGATCTATGAGCAGTTCTTC	CASSLEEEVGQGIYEQFF
TRBV12-5	many	TRBD2	TRBJ2-2	TGTGCTAGTGGTTTGGTACTAACAGCGGGGGGAAACACCGGGGAGCTGTTTTTT	CASGLVLTAGGNTGELFF
TRBV10-3	NA	TRBD1	TRBJ1-2	TGTGCCATCAGACAGCAACAGGGGGCGAGAGGCTACACCTTC	CAIRQQQGARGYTF
TRBV7-2	few	TRBD1	TRBJ1-5	TGTGCCAGCAGCCTCGGCAGGGGAGGGGGCAATAATCAGCCCCAGCATTTT	CASSLGRGGGNNQPQHF
TRBV20-1	NA	TRBD1	TRBJ1-2	TGCAGTGCCCCGTCGGCAGGGGGATACTATGGCTACACCTTC	CSAPSAGGYYGYTF
TRBV6-1	few	TRBD1	TRBJ1-2	TGTGCCAGCAGTGAAGGCAGGGACAGATTTTATTATGGCTACACCTTC	CASSEGRDRFYYGYTF
TRBV7-9	once	NA	TRBJ1-6	TGTGCCAGCAGCCACCGGGACGGATATAATTCACCCCTCCACTTT	CASSHRDGYNSPLHF
TRBV7-2	many	TRBD2	TRBJ2-1	TGTGCCAGCAGCTTAGCCGGGACTAGCGGCACCTACAATGAGCAGTTCTTC	CASSLAGTSGTYNEQFF
TRBV6-2/TRBV6-3	few	TRBD2	TRBJ2-4	TGTGCCAGCAGTTACGGACTAGCGGGAGGGCTGTCCAAAAACATTCAGTACTTC	CASSYGLAGGLSKNIQYF
TRBV11-1	few	NA	TRBJ2-5	TGTGCCATTGATGGCGGTCGGGGAAGGACCCAGTACTTC	CAIDGGRGRTQYF
TRBV28	NA	NA	TRBJ2-7	TGTGCCAGCAGTTTAAGAGGGATTGTCTACGAGCAGTACTTC	CASSLRGIVYEQYF
TRBV20-1	NA	NA	TRBJ2-7	TGCAGTGCTAGGGGGGTCGGGGGGCAGTACTTC	CSARGVGGQYF
TRBV6-2/TRBV6-3	NA	NA	TRBJ2-1	TGTGCCAGCAGTTATCGGGTCCAAGCGTCCCGCCCTTACAATGAGCAGTTCTTC	CASSYRVQASRPYNEQFF
TRBV6-2/TRBV6-3	few	NA	TRBJ1-2	TGTGCCAGCGGGTCGAGAGGGCTCGGAGACTATGGCTACACCTTC	CASGSRGLGDYGYTF
TRBV7-2	NA	NA	TRBJ2-5	TGTGCCAGCAGACCCTTCTCGGCAAATGGGGAGACCCAGTACTTC	CASRPFSANGETQYF
TRBV27	few	NA	TRBJ2-3	TGTGCCAGCAGCCAACGGACTATTGGCACAGATACGCAGTATTTT	CASSQRTIGTDTQYF
TRBV28	NA	TRBD1	TRBJ1-1	TGTGCCAGCAAGGGGACAGCCATGAACACTGAAGCTTTCTTT	CASKGTAMNTEAFF
TRBV28	NA	NA	TRBJ2-5	TGTGCCAGCGGGGGGTCTCGAGAGACCCAGTACTTC	CASGGSRETQYF
TRBV20-1	NA	TRBD1	TRBJ2-1	TGCAGTGCTAGGCCCGGGACAGGAGAATACAATGAGCAGTTCTTC	CSARPGTGEYNEQFF
TRBV19	few	NA	TRBJ2-1	TGTGCCAGTAGGAGGGGGAGTATGGCTTACAATGAGCAGTTCTTC	CASRRGSMAYNEQFF
TRBV6-5	NA	NA	TRBJ1-1	TGTGCCAGCAAACACCTCAGGGGCACTGAAGCTTTCTTT	CASKHLRGTEAFF
TRBV28	few	NA	TRBJ2-2	TGTGCCAGCAAGGAGGGGGCCATCCCCGGGGAGCTGTTTTTT	CASKEGAIPGELFF
TRBV28	few	NA	TRBJ1-5	TGTGCCAGCAGTTTCAGTTCGGTTCAGCCCCAGCATTTT	CASSFSSVQPQHF
TRBV12-3/TRBV12-4	few	NA	TRBJ2-7	TGTGCCAGCAGTCCCAGGGACGGACCTTTCGAGCAGTACTTC	CASSPRDGPFEQYF
TRBV7-2	many	TRBD2	TRBJ2-1	TGTGCCAGCACCCAGACTAGCGGCTACAATGAGCAGTTCTTC	CASTQTSGYNEQFF
TRBV7-2	many	NA	TRBJ1-3	TGTGCCAGCAGCTTAGCGGGACGGAGCTCTGGAAACACCATATATTTT	CASSLAGRSSGNTIYF
TRBV6-6	few	NA	TRBJ1-3	TGTGCCAGCAGTGGGCTACCGGGGGCCGCCACAACTGGAAACACCATATATTTT	CASSGLPGAATTGNTIYF
TRBV19	many	NA	TRBJ2-2	TGTGCCAGTAGTATAGTGAAGCCCAGCGTCCGGGAGCTGTTTTTT	CASSIVKPSVRELFF
TRBV19	NA	NA	TRBJ2-1	TGTGCCAGTCAAGATCAGCTCAGGGTGAGTGGCAATGAGCAGTTCTTC	CASQDQLRVSGNEQFF
TRBV7-9	many	NA	TRBJ2-2	TGTGCCAGCAGCCCGAGGACCGCTACGAACACCGGGGAGCTGTTTTTT	CASSPRTATNTGELFF
TRBV7-9	few	NA	TRBJ2-7	TGTGCCAGCAACGAGGGGTCCTACGAGCAGTACTTC	CASNEGSYEQYF
TRBV28	NA	TRBD2	TRBJ2-1	TGTGCCAGCAGTTCGCCCGGGACGCGGGGGAATGAGCAGTTCTTC	CASSSPGTRGNEQFF
TRBV7-2	few	NA	TRBJ2-1	TGTGCCAGCAGATCTTCCTGGACTCATAACAATGAGCAGTTCTTC	CASRSSWTHNNEQFF
TRBV25-1	few	NA	TRBJ1-2	TGTGCCAGCAGTGAAGGAGCTCGGGACAATCGATTTGGTGGCTACACCTTC	CASSEGARDNRFGGYTF
TRBV7-6	many	NA	TRBJ1-2	TGTGCCAGCAGCTTTTCCCCCTCCAGGGACTACACCTTC	CASSFSPSRDYTF
TRBV6-5	few	NA	TRBJ1-1	TGTGCCAGCAGTCGTCCCGGGACTTCCGAACAAGCTTTCTTT	CASSRPGTSEQAFF
TRBV20-1	NA	TRBD1	TRBJ1-5	TGCAGTGCTAGCGGGACAGGGGGCAATCAGCCCCAGCATTTT	CSASGTGGNQPQHF
TRBV28	NA	NA	TRBJ2-7	TGTGCCAGCAGATGGGGACGGGCGACCTACGAGCAGTACTTC	CASRWGRATYEQYF
TRBV11-2	few	TRBD2	TRBJ2-5	TGTGCCAGCAGCTTAGATATGAGACTAGCGGGAGAAGAGACCCAGTACTTC	CASSLDMRLAGEETQYF
TRBV20-1	NA	TRBD2	TRBJ2-5	TGCAGTGCTCCCGGGACTAGCGGGGGCATACAAGAGACCCAGTACTTC	CSAPGTSGGIQETQYF
TRBV7-2	many	TRBD1	TRBJ2-3	TGTGCCAGCAGCCGGGACAGGGGGCCTACAGATACGCAGTATTTT	CASSRDRGPTDTQYF
TRBV6-8	NA	NA	TRBJ1-1	TGTGCCAGCAGTGGACCCACGGCGACTGAAGCTTTCTTT	CASSGPTATEAFF
TRBV18	many	NA	TRBJ2-1	TGTGCCAGCTCACCGCCAGACAGCTACAATGAGCAGTTCTTC	CASSPPDSYNEQFF
TRBV20-1	few	NA	TRBJ1-5	TGCAGTGCTAGAGATTTCGGGCAGATTAGCAATCAGCCCCAGCATTTT	CSARDFGQISNQPQHF
TRBV30	many	TRBD2	TRBJ2-1	TGTGCCTGGAAACGGGGGGGCTCCTACAATGAGCAGTTCTTC	CAWKRGGSYNEQFF
TRBV12-3/TRBV12-4	NA	NA	TRBJ1-1	TGTGCCAGCAGTTGGCGAGGGACTGAAGCTTTCTTT	CASSWRGTEAFF
TRBV12-3/TRBV12-4	many	TRBD1	TRBJ1-2	TGTGCCAGCAGCGTGGGACAGGGTTATGGCTACACCTTC	CASSVGQGYGYTF
TRBV18	many	NA	TRBJ2-1	TGTGCCAGCTCGAGCGAGGTACGGGGAGCCTACAATGAGCAGTTCTTC	CASSSEVRGAYNEQFF
TRBV20-1	few	TRBD2	TRBJ2-7	TGCAGTGCGCCTCGACTAGCGGGAGCAGACGAGCAGTACTTC	CSAPRLAGADEQYF
TRBV27	few	TRBD2	TRBJ2-5	TGTGCCAGCAGTTTACGCGGCGGGAGAGGAGGAGAGACCCAGTACTTC	CASSLRGGRGGETQYF